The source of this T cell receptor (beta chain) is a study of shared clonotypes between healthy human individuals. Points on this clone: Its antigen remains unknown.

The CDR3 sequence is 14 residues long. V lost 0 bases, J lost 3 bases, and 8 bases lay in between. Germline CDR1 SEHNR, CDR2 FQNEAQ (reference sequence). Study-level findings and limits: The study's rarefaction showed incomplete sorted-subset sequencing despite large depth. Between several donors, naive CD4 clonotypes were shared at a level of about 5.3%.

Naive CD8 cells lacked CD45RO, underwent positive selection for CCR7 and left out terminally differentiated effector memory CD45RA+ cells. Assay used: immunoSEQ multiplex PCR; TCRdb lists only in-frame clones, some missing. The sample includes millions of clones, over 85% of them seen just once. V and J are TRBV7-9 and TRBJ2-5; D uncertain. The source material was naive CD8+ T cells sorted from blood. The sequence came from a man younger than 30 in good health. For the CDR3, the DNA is TGTGCCAGCAGCTTAGCCTTTTTGGAAGAGACCCAGTACTTC. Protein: CASSLAFLEETQYF.